This is a list of T cell receptor beta chains from one sample in a study of response to subunit inactivated influenza vaccine. TCRdb independently ran MiXCR on the RT-PCR reads; one entry per CDR3 protein. The sample includes about 620,000 distinct CDR3 sequences, 10% to 15% seen only once; the top ten take roughly 10%. Specimen: PBMCs from blood, collected on the day of vaccination. These receptors came from a man in his forties or fifties who received an inactivated influenza vaccine. The conserved cysteine and the conserved F or W are not part of the CDR3 here.

j_gene,v_gene,CDR3aa
TRBJ1-4,TRBV11-2,ASSLGGALGEKLF
TRBJ2-7,TRBV6-2/TRBV6-3,ASLYTEGSYEQY
TRBJ2-5,TRBV2,ASRNFGKETQY
TRBJ2-2,TRBV20-1,SAGGLRNTGELF
TRBJ2-2,TRBV30,AWNRIGTGPTGELF
TRBJ2-7,TRBV20-1,SARGRVLWEQY
TRBJ2-1,TRBV29-1,SVEERRTGYNEQF
TRBJ2-7,TRBV11-2,ASSLVGQGIEQY
TRBJ2-5,TRBV7-2,ASSLAGGPGRTQY
TRBJ2-1,TRBV2,ASSEWGREQF
TRBJ2-7,TRBV20-1,SARDPLGGHYEQY
TRBJ2-7,TRBV7-2,ASRLGVYEQY
TRBJ2-4,TRBV12-3/TRBV12-4,ASTSRDSNQY
TRBJ1-1,TRBV12-3/TRBV12-4,ASSFSRGTEAF
TRBJ2-7,TRBV5-6,ASSFPGAPSYEQY
TRBJ2-7,TRBV29-1,SVLGYEQY
TRBJ2-7,TRBV28,ASSPSGQTYEQY
TRBJ1-4,TRBV11-2,ASSGYTATNEKLF
TRBJ2-5,TRBV6-2/TRBV6-3,ASSYPSRELAETQY
TRBJ1-1,TRBV5-1,ASSRTRGFTEAF
TRBJ2-2,TRBV12-3/TRBV12-4,ASSLKGPNTGELF
TRBJ1-5,TRBV28,ASSLSGASQPQH
TRBJ1-1,TRBV6-1,ASNRRRNTEAF
TRBJ2-1,TRBV25-1,ASSEYSGVNNEQF
TRBJ2-3,TRBV9,ASSAQGITLTDTQY
TRBJ2-1,TRBV5-1,ASSSLRGGHNEQF
TRBJ2-1,TRBV6-2/TRBV6-3,ASSYLGLAGAHEQF
TRBJ2-7,TRBV20-1,SAPGTSGGFLYEQY
TRBJ2-5,TRBV5-1,ASSGGGFQETQY
TRBJ1-2,TRBV4-3,ASSLLGQGTADGYT
TRBJ1-4,TRBV5-1,ASSARDGEKLF
TRBJ1-2,TRBV10-3,AISQGLVGYGYT
TRBJ1-3,TRBV12-3/TRBV12-4,ASTQRGGSGNTIY
TRBJ2-7,TRBV28,ASSLPFVVGPSISYEQY
TRBJ2-7,TRBV7-9,ASSRDYNYEQY
TRBJ1-1,TRBV5-1,ASSLDHFMNTEAF
TRBJ2-6,TRBV20-1,SAREEGSGANVLT